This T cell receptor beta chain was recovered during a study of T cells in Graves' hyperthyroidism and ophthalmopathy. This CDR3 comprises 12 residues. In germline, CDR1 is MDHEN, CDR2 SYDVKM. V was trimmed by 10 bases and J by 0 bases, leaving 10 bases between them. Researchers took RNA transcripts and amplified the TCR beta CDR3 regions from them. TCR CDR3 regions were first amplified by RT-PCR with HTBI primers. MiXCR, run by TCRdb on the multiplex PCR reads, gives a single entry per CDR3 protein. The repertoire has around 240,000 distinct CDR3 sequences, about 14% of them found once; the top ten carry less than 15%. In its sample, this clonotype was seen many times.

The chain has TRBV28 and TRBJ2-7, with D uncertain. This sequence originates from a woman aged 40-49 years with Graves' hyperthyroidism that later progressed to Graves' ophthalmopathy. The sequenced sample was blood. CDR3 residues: CAISPGSYEQYF. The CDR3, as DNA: TGTGCCATCTCCCCCGGCTCCTACGAGCAGTACTTC.